The clone carrying this T cell receptor (beta chain) was seen only a few times. V dropped 3 bases and J dropped 5 bases, with 11 bases sitting between them. Germline loops: CDR1 SNHLY, CDR2 FYNNEI. CDR3 length: 13 amino acids. Treatment in this sample: oral pan-JAK inhibitor, 5-10 mg twice daily. As the sequencing template, cDNA was produced by extracting RNA and reverse transcribing it. Assay used: immunoSEQ multiplex PCR; TCRdb lists only in-frame clones, some missing. This table holds 90,000 to 150,000 clones, about 50% found once. These data originate in a study of CD8+ T cells in alopecia areata. V and J are TRBV2 and TRBJ2-7; D not resolved. The sequence was obtained from a human donor with alopecia areata. The sample in question was CD4+ T cells sorted from blood, obtained at week 4, from a patient treated with tofacitinib. The DNA for the CDR3 is TGTGCCAGCAGTGATTATCCAACGAACGAGCAGTACTTC. As protein: CASSDYPTNEQYF.